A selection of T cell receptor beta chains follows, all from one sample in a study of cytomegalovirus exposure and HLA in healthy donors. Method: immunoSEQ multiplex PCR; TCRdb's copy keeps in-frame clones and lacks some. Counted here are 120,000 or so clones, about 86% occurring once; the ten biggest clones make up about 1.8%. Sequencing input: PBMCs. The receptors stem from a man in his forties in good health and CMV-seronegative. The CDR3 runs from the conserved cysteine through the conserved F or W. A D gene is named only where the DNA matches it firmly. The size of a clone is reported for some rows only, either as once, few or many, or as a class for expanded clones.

CDR3aa: CASSPDRADLSPLHF; CDR3nt: TGTGCCAGCAGCCCCGACAGGGCCGATTTATCACCCCTCCACTTT; d_gene: TRBD1; v_gene: TRBV5-4; j_gene: TRBJ1-6; abundance: NA
CDR3aa: CASSVVRGGGRDTEAFF; CDR3nt: TGTGCCAGCAGCGTAGTAAGGGGCGGGGGGCGCGACACTGAAGCTTTCTTT; d_gene: NA; v_gene: TRBV9; j_gene: TRBJ1-1; abundance: NA
CDR3aa: CASTTGSDYGYTF; CDR3nt: TGTGCCAGCACCACAGGGAGTGACTATGGCTACACCTTC; d_gene: NA; v_gene: TRBV6-5; j_gene: TRBJ1-2; abundance: NA
CDR3aa: CASSERAGGPEEQFF; CDR3nt: TGTGCCAGCAGTGAACGAGCGGGGGGGCCAGAAGAGCAGTTCTTC; d_gene: TRBD2; v_gene: TRBV6-1; j_gene: TRBJ2-1; abundance: NA
CDR3aa: CASSSTGSITYEQYF; CDR3nt: TGCGCCAGCAGCTCGACAGGCTCAATAACGTACGAGCAGTACTTC; d_gene: NA; v_gene: TRBV5-1; j_gene: TRBJ2-7; abundance: NA
CDR3aa: CASSFPRGNTEAFF; CDR3nt: TGTGCCAGCAGCTTCCCCCGGGGGAACACTGAAGCTTTCTTT; d_gene: NA; v_gene: TRBV7-2; j_gene: TRBJ1-1; abundance: NA
CDR3aa: CASSQVPGQGPSF; CDR3nt: TGTGCCAGCAGCCAAGTTCCAGGACAGGGCCCTTCTTTT; d_gene: TRBD1; v_gene: TRBV4-2; j_gene: TRBJ1-3; abundance: NA
CDR3aa: CASSFTNTEAFF; CDR3nt: TGTGCCAGCAGCTTTACTAACACTGAAGCTTTCTTT; d_gene: NA; v_gene: TRBV7-2; j_gene: TRBJ1-1; abundance: NA
CDR3aa: CASSPPEAYEQYF; CDR3nt: TGCGCCAGCAGCCCCCCGGAGGCCTACGAGCAGTACTTC; d_gene: NA; v_gene: TRBV4-1; j_gene: TRBJ2-7; abundance: NA
CDR3aa: CASSPTGGGEKLFF; CDR3nt: TGCGCCAGCAGCCCGACAGGGGGCGGTGAAAAACTGTTTTTT; d_gene: TRBD1; v_gene: TRBV5-1; j_gene: TRBJ1-4; abundance: few
CDR3aa: CASSLTHRGNSPLHF; CDR3nt: TGTGCCAGCAGCTTAACACACAGAGGGAATTCACCCCTCCACTTT; d_gene: NA; v_gene: TRBV7-3; j_gene: TRBJ1-6; abundance: NA
CDR3aa: CASSPSAGGLNTEAFF; CDR3nt: TGTGCCAGCAGCCCGTCGGCCGGGGGATTGAACACTGAAGCTTTCTTT; d_gene: NA; v_gene: TRBV5-4; j_gene: TRBJ1-1; abundance: NA
CDR3aa: CASSGGLAGGSYEQYF; CDR3nt: TGTGCCAGCAGCGGTGGACTAGCGGGGGGCTCCTACGAGCAGTACTTC; d_gene: TRBD2; v_gene: TRBV7-6; j_gene: TRBJ2-7; abundance: NA
CDR3aa: CAWKRDLSEAFF; CDR3nt: TGTGCCTGGAAACGAGATCTATCTGAAGCTTTCTTT; d_gene: NA; v_gene: TRBV30; j_gene: TRBJ1-1; abundance: once
CDR3aa: CASSPLTHRDYSNQPQHF; CDR3nt: TGTGCCAGCAGTCCCTTAACTCACAGGGACTATAGCAATCAGCCCCAGCATTTT; d_gene: NA; v_gene: TRBV28; j_gene: TRBJ1-5; abundance: once
CDR3aa: CASSPTRNTIYF; CDR3nt: TGTGCCAGCAGCCCTACTAGAAACACCATATATTTT; d_gene: NA; v_gene: TRBV7-8; j_gene: TRBJ1-3; abundance: NA
CDR3aa: CASSLDGASTDTQYF; CDR3nt: TGCGCCAGCAGCTTGGATGGGGCTTCCACAGATACGCAGTATTTT; d_gene: NA; v_gene: TRBV5-1; j_gene: TRBJ2-3; abundance: NA
CDR3aa: CASSQRTGDPEAFF; CDR3nt: TGCGCCAGCAGCCAACGAACAGGGGACCCTGAAGCTTTCTTT; d_gene: TRBD1; v_gene: TRBV4-3; j_gene: TRBJ1-1; abundance: NA
CDR3aa: CASSLDRGWSYEQYF; CDR3nt: TGTGCCAGCAGCTTAGATCGGGGGTGGTCCTACGAGCAGTACTTC; d_gene: NA; v_gene: TRBV11-2; j_gene: TRBJ2-7; abundance: NA
CDR3aa: CASSSLGGNQETQYF; CDR3nt: TGTGCCAGCAGCTCCCTGGGGGGGAACCAAGAGACCCAGTACTTC; d_gene: TRBD2; v_gene: TRBV7-9; j_gene: TRBJ2-5; abundance: NA
CDR3aa: CSVEQGELFF; CDR3nt: TGCAGCGTTGAACAGGGGGAACTGTTTTTT; d_gene: TRBD1; v_gene: TRBV29-1; j_gene: TRBJ1-4; abundance: NA
CDR3aa: CASSLRENQPQHF; CDR3nt: TGTGCCAGCAGCTTACGAGAGAATCAGCCCCAGCATTTT; d_gene: NA; v_gene: TRBV5-6; j_gene: TRBJ1-5; abundance: NA
CDR3aa: CASSRTDFYGYTF; CDR3nt: TGCGCCAGCAGTCGGACAGATTTCTATGGCTACACCTTC; d_gene: NA; v_gene: TRBV4-3; j_gene: TRBJ1-2; abundance: NA
CDR3aa: CASSQGEGGNSPLHF; CDR3nt: TGCGCCAGCAGCCAAGGCGAGGGTGGTAATTCACCCCTCCACTTT; d_gene: NA; v_gene: TRBV4-3; j_gene: TRBJ1-6; abundance: NA
CDR3aa: CASSLAGRGPSEAFF; CDR3nt: TGTGCCAGCAGCTTAGCTGGCAGGGGGCCTTCTGAAGCTTTCTTT; d_gene: TRBD1; v_gene: TRBV7-6; j_gene: TRBJ1-1; abundance: NA
CDR3aa: CASSSRADLLAKNIQYF; CDR3nt: TGTGCCAGCAGCTCGCGGGCCGATTTATTAGCCAAAAACATTCAGTACTTC; d_gene: NA; v_gene: TRBV7-2; j_gene: TRBJ2-4; abundance: NA
CDR3aa: CASSYGQAYNSPLHF; CDR3nt: TGTGCCAGCAGTTACGGACAGGCATATAATTCACCCCTCCACTTT; d_gene: TRBD1; v_gene: TRBV6-6; j_gene: TRBJ1-6; abundance: NA
CDR3aa: CASSVDGARNSPLHF; CDR3nt: TGTGCCAGCAGCGTAGATGGGGCCCGAAATTCACCCCTCCACTTT; d_gene: NA; v_gene: TRBV9; j_gene: TRBJ1-6; abundance: NA
CDR3aa: CAWSLAGARGGYTF; CDR3nt: TGTGCCTGGAGTCTCGCCGGGGCGCGGGGTGGCTACACCTTC; d_gene: NA; v_gene: TRBV30; j_gene: TRBJ1-2; abundance: few
CDR3aa: CASSLIRVYGYTF; CDR3nt: TGTGCCAGCAGTTTGATTCGGGTTTATGGCTACACCTTC; d_gene: NA; v_gene: TRBV28; j_gene: TRBJ1-2; abundance: NA
CDR3aa: CASHQSAEDAFF; CDR3nt: TGTGCCAGCCATCAAAGTGCCGAGGATGCTTTCTTT; d_gene: NA; v_gene: TRBV6-5; j_gene: TRBJ1-1; abundance: once
CDR3aa: CASSRGGTGGNTIYF; CDR3nt: TGTGCCAGCAGCCGGGGGGGGACGGGTGGAAACACCATATATTTT; d_gene: NA; v_gene: TRBV27; j_gene: TRBJ1-3; abundance: NA
CDR3aa: CASSQARQGIKNTEAFF; CDR3nt: TGCGCCAGCAGCCAAGCCAGACAGGGTATAAAGAACACTGAAGCTTTCTTT; d_gene: TRBD1; v_gene: TRBV5-1; j_gene: TRBJ1-1; abundance: NA
CDR3aa: CASSYSGTSGTYEQYF; CDR3nt: TGTGCCAGCAGTTACTCGGGGACTAGCGGGACTTACGAGCAGTACTTC; d_gene: TRBD2; v_gene: TRBV6-5; j_gene: TRBJ2-7; abundance: NA
CDR3aa: CASSVRDTRNTEAFF; CDR3nt: TGTGCCAGCAGCGTACGCGACACCAGGAACACTGAAGCTTTCTTT; d_gene: NA; v_gene: TRBV9; j_gene: TRBJ1-1; abundance: NA
CDR3aa: CASSPGGRQPQHF; CDR3nt: TGTGCCAGCAGTCCAGGGGGCCGTCAGCCCCAGCATTTT; d_gene: TRBD1; v_gene: TRBV28; j_gene: TRBJ1-5; abundance: NA
CDR3aa: CATGTSGGYQETQYF; CDR3nt: TGTGCCACCGGGACTAGCGGGGGGTACCAAGAGACCCAGTACTTC; d_gene: TRBD2; v_gene: TRBV10-3; j_gene: TRBJ2-5; abundance: NA
CDR3aa: CASSDPGRYGYTF; CDR3nt: TGTGCCAGCAGTGACCCAGGGAGGTATGGCTACACCTTC; d_gene: NA; v_gene: TRBV6-5; j_gene: TRBJ1-2; abundance: NA
CDR3aa: CASTARAGSGNQPQHF; CDR3nt: TGTGCCAGTACCGCCCGTGCAGGGTCGGGCAATCAGCCCCAGCATTTT; d_gene: NA; v_gene: TRBV19; j_gene: TRBJ1-5; abundance: NA
CDR3aa: CASSSGQGQTQYF; CDR3nt: TGTGCCAGCAGCTCAGGACAGGGTCAGACCCAGTACTTC; d_gene: TRBD1; v_gene: TRBV7-7; j_gene: TRBJ2-5; abundance: NA